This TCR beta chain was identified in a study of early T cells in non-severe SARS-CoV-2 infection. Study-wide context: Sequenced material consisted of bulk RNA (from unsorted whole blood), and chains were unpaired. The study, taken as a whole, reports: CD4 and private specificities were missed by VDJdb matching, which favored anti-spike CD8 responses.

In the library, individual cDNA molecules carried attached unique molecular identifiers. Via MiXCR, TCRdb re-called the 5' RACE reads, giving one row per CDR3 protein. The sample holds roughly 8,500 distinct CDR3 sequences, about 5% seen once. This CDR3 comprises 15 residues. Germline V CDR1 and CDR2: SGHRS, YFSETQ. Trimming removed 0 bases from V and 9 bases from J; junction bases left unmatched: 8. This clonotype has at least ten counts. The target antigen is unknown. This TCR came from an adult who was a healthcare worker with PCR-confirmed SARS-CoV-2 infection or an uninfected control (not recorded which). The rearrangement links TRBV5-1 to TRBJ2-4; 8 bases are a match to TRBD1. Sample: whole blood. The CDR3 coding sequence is TGCGCCAGCAGCTTGGCCGGAGGGACAGGCGTCATTCAGTACTTC. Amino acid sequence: CASSLAGGTGVIQYF.